This TCR beta chain was identified in a study of identical twins. All donors were healthy Caucasians. The table lists this clonotype with many counts. Its antigen is currently unknown. A universal primer site came from template switching; cDNA carried unique molecular identifiers. MiXCR was run by TCRdb on the 5' RACE reads, yielding one entry per CDR3 protein. The sample contains around 140,000 distinct CDR3 sequences, under 4.5% of which appear only once. General study findings and limits: Twin-shared out-of-frame alpha sequences showed excess low generation probability. Insertions were reduced in abundant cord blood beta clonotypes but not in memory repertoires.

CDR1 SQVTM and CDR2 ANQGSEA come from the germline V gene. The CDR3 totals 12 residues. Deletions cut 7 bases from V and 1 base from J, with 10 bases between. This TCR was sampled from a man between 18 and 35 years old in good health. Sequencing used memory T cells sorted from blood. The chain employs TRBV29-1 and TRBJ2-5; D is unclear. CDR3 coding DNA: TGCAGCGCGGCCCCAATCCAAGAGACCCAGTACTTC. It encodes CSAAPIQETQYF.